This is a list of T cell receptor beta chains from one sample in a study of beta chain features in type 1 diabetes. Sequencing used immunoSEQ multiplex PCR; TCRdb keeps in-frame clones, though not all of them. Of around 280,000 clones listed, approximately 16% are singletons. The sequencing sample was made of naive CD4+ T cells from blood. The receptors here all came from a man aged 18 to 35 with type 1 diabetes. CDR3s include the opening cysteine and the closing phenylalanine or tryptophan. D genes are given only for firm matches. Clone size appears in some rows only: once, few, many, or a class for an expanded clone.

>NA|TRBJ2-7|TRBD1|TRBV5-6
TGTGCCAGCACCGGGACAGGGACGCCCTACGAGCAGTACTTC
CASTGTGTPYEQYF
>NA|TRBJ1-2|NA|TRBV27
TGTGCCAGCAGTTTAACCAACAGGGATAACTATGGCTACACCTTC
CASSLTNRDNYGYTF
>NA|TRBJ2-4|TRBD1|TRBV2
TGTGCCAGCAGATGGGACAGGGGTAAAAACATTCAGTACTTC
CASRWDRGKNIQYF
>NA|TRBJ2-5|NA|TRBV29-1
TGCAGCGTTGATCGACTCCGGGACTCGGAAGAGACCCAGTACTTC
CSVDRLRDSEETQYF
>few|TRBJ2-3|TRBD1|TRBV11-3
TGTGCCAGCAGCCGTGGGACAGGGGGTGGCACAGATACGCAGTATTTT
CASSRGTGGGTDTQYF
>NA|TRBJ2-2|NA|TRBV30
TGTGCCTGGAGTGAAGTAGGGGTCGGGGAGCTGTTTTTT
CAWSEVGVGELFF
>few|TRBJ2-5|NA|TRBV28
TGTGCCAGCAGTTACCAGTATCAAGAGACCCAGTACTTC
CASSYQYQETQYF
>NA|TRBJ2-1|NA|TRBV5-1
TGCGCCAGCAGCTTGGGACAGCCCAATGAGCAGTTCTTC
CASSLGQPNEQFF
>NA|TRBJ2-7|TRBD2|TRBV5-4
TGTGCCAGCAGCCGCGGACTAGCGGGGGAATACGAGCAGTACTTC
CASSRGLAGEYEQYF
>NA|TRBJ2-5|NA|TRBV7-2
TGTGCCAGCAGTTTTCGGGGTCCCGGAGCAGAGACCCAGTACTTC
CASSFRGPGAETQYF
>NA|TRBJ2-2|NA|TRBV6-1
TGTGCCAGCAGTGACGTTGCGCAGCTGTTTTTT
CASSDVAQLFF
>NA|TRBJ1-5|TRBD1|TRBV28
TGTGCCAGCAGTCCCCGGGACAGGGGAGGTCAGCCCCAGCATTTT
CASSPRDRGGQPQHF
>NA|TRBJ2-4|TRBD1|TRBV18
TGTGCCAGCTCAGCGGGACAGGGAGAAAACATTCAGTACTTC
CASSAGQGENIQYF
>NA|TRBJ2-6|NA|TRBV2
TGTGCCAGCAGTGAATGGGGTTCAGGGCTTGCCTCTGGGGCCAACGTCCTGACTTTC
CASSEWGSGLASGANVLTF
>few|TRBJ2-7|TRBD2|TRBV9
TGTGCCAGCAGCCCGAGCAGCGGGAGAGGCCACGAGCAGTACTTC
CASSPSSGRGHEQYF
>few|TRBJ2-2|NA|TRBV5-4
TGTGCCCTACAGGCGGAGGGGAACACCGGGGAGCTGTTTTTT
CALQAEGNTGELFF
>NA|TRBJ2-1|TRBD1|TRBV7-2
TGTGCCAGCAGCCTGAGATCGGACAGGGGAAAGCAGTTCTTC
CASSLRSDRGKQFF
>NA|TRBJ1-1|NA|TRBV18
TGTGCCAGCTCACCGGACAGTTTGAACACTGAAGCTTTCTTT
CASSPDSLNTEAFF
>NA|TRBJ2-3|NA|TRBV4-3
TGCGCCAGCAGCCAAGACACCGGAAAGCGGAATACGCAGTATTTT
CASSQDTGKRNTQYF
>NA|TRBJ2-1|NA|TRBV5-1
TGCGCCAGCAGCTTGCCCCCTAGCGATTACAATGAGCAGTTCTTC
CASSLPPSDYNEQFF
>NA|TRBJ1-2|NA|TRBV19
TGTGCCAGTGGCGAACCGCAGGGGTCAGGGCTCTATGGCTACACCTTC
CASGEPQGSGLYGYTF
>NA|TRBJ2-7|TRBD1|TRBV9
TGTGCCAGCAGCTTCCTGGGACAGGGACCCTACGAGCAGTACTTC
CASSFLGQGPYEQYF
>NA|TRBJ2-7|NA|TRBV28
TGTGCCAGCAGCCGACTGAACTACGAGCAGTACTTC
CASSRLNYEQYF
>few|TRBJ1-2|TRBD1|TRBV4-2
TGTGCCAGCAGCCAAGATACGGGCACAGGGGGCTATGGCTACACCTTC
CASSQDTGTGGYGYTF
>few|TRBJ1-5|TRBD1|TRBV18
TGTGCCAGCTCCGGACAGGGAAGTCAGCCCCAGCATTTT
CASSGQGSQPQHF
>few|TRBJ2-1|NA|TRBV7-9
TGTGCCAGCAGCTTCCCGGGAGGGGGACAGAGCTCCTACAATGAGCAGTTCTTC
CASSFPGGGQSSYNEQFF
>NA|TRBJ2-7|NA|TRBV4-1
TGCGCCAGCAGCCAAGATCGGGGGGCAGGCTCCTACGAGCAGTACTTC
CASSQDRGAGSYEQYF
>many|TRBJ2-1|NA|TRBV7-9
TGTGCCAGCAGCTTTCGGGAGATATCCGATGAGCAGTTCTTC
CASSFREISDEQFF
>few|TRBJ1-1|NA|TRBV29-1
TGCAGCGTTGAGATCGTGCAGGGAAGAGGAGCTTTCTTT
CSVEIVQGRGAFF
>few|TRBJ2-1|NA|TRBV7-8
TGTGCCAGCAGCTTAGGGCCAGGGGTCTTAAATGAGCAGTTCTTC
CASSLGPGVLNEQFF
>few|TRBJ1-1|NA|TRBV28
TGTGCCAGCAGTTTTAGCCATATGAACACTGAAGCTTTCTTT
CASSFSHMNTEAFF
>NA|TRBJ2-1|TRBD1|TRBV15
TGTGCCACCAGCAGTCCCCAGGGGGCGACCTACAATGAGCAGTTCTTC
CATSSPQGATYNEQFF
>few|TRBJ2-1|TRBD1|TRBV11-2
TGTGCCAGCAGCTGGGACAGTTACAATGAGCAGTTCTTC
CASSWDSYNEQFF
>few|TRBJ2-7|TRBD1|TRBV30
TGTGCCTGGATTAGGACAGGTTCTTTCTACGAGCAGTACTTC
CAWIRTGSFYEQYF
>NA|TRBJ1-6|NA|TRBV28
TGTGCCAGCAGTGCCTCGGGGGGAAGCTCCTATAATTCACCCCTCCACTTT
CASSASGGSSYNSPLHF
>few|TRBJ2-5|NA|TRBV18
TGTGCCAGCTCACCAGCGGCAGCCCAAGAGACCCAGTACTTC
CASSPAAAQETQYF
>few|TRBJ1-4|NA|TRBV30
TGTGCCTGGAGTGTAGGGGGTGGTGAAAAACTGTTTTTT
CAWSVGGGEKLFF
>few|TRBJ2-3|NA|TRBV7-9
TGTGCCAGCAGCTTAGCATCGGTCACAGATACGCAGTATTTT
CASSLASVTDTQYF
>few|TRBJ2-5|TRBD2|TRBV9
TGTGCCAGCAGCGTAGGGACTAGCGTAACGACCCAGTACTTC
CASSVGTSVTTQYF
>few|TRBJ2-3|NA|TRBV29-1
TGCAGCGTTGAAGGGGCAGGGAGCACAGATACGCAGTATTTT
CSVEGAGSTDTQYF
>NA|TRBJ2-7|TRBD2|TRBV28
TGTGCCAGCAACAGGGCGGGAGGGCCGGGTGAGCAGTACTTC
CASNRAGGPGEQYF
>NA|TRBJ2-1|NA|TRBV9
TGTGCCAGCAGCGTAGGGGCAGGTTCCTTCAATGAGCAGTTCTTC
CASSVGAGSFNEQFF
>few|TRBJ2-5|TRBD1|TRBV6-5
TGTGCCACCGGGACAGGGGACGGAGAGACCCAGTACTTC
CATGTGDGETQYF
>few|TRBJ2-2|NA|TRBV4-3
TGCGCCAGCAGCCAATCCCCCAAGAACACCGGGGAGCTGTTTTTT
CASSQSPKNTGELFF
>NA|TRBJ2-3|TRBD2|TRBV14
TGTGCCAGCAGCCCCGGACTAGCGGGATCTGATACGCAGTATTTT
CASSPGLAGSDTQYF
>NA|TRBJ1-5|NA|TRBV19
TGTGCCAGTAGTAGAGACCCGACGGGGATTCAGCCCCAGCATTTT
CASSRDPTGIQPQHF
>NA|TRBJ2-7|NA|TRBV5-1
TGCGCCAGCAGCTCGGACAGCCTCAGTAGCGAGCAGTACTTC
CASSSDSLSSEQYF
>few|TRBJ2-1|NA|TRBV30
TGTGCCTGGAGTTCAGGGGGGAGTTTGTACAATGAGCAGTTCTTC
CAWSSGGSLYNEQFF
>NA|TRBJ1-5|TRBD1|TRBV19
TGTGCCAGTAGTATCGGACAGGGTTATCGTCAGCCCCAGCATTTT
CASSIGQGYRQPQHF
>few|TRBJ1-4|NA|TRBV7-2
TGTGCCAGCACCGAAGTCGGCAGGGATAATGAAAAACTGTTTTTT
CASTEVGRDNEKLFF
>few|TRBJ1-4|NA|TRBV9
TGTGCCAGCAGCGTAGATCGCAGGAATGAAAAACTGTTTTTT
CASSVDRRNEKLFF
>few|TRBJ2-7|TRBD2|TRBV10-3
TGTGCCATCAGCCGACTAGCGGGGGGGCACGAGCAGTACTTC
CAISRLAGGHEQYF
>NA|TRBJ2-4|TRBD1|TRBV6-6
TGTGCCAGCAGTTACGAGGACAGGGGAAACATTCAGTACTTC
CASSYEDRGNIQYF
>few|TRBJ1-6|TRBD1|TRBV7-8
TGTGCCAGCAGCACGCGGACAGGCCCTACGGGATTCCTCCACTTT
CASSTRTGPTGFLHF